This T cell receptor beta chain was profiled in a study of CD8+ T cells in alopecia areata. The overall study: Treated patients' severity was scored by percentage of affected scalp area. Study-wide results and caveats: In patients, TCRs were shared less clearly than in mice, and HLA may possibly be involved.

The V gene end was trimmed by 5 bases and the J gene end by 6 bases; junction bases not matched to a gene: 7. Germline CDR1 is MNHNS and CDR2 is SASEGT. The CDR3 loop spans 15 amino acids. On this clone: Its antigen is still unknown.

Extraction and reverse transcription of RNA yielded cDNA as the sequencing template. TCRdb's copy holds only in-frame clones and misses some; the assay was immunoSEQ multiplex PCR. The sample yields 200,000 to 250,000 clones, 64% seen once. The treatment is: oral pan-JAK inhibitor, 5-10 mg twice daily. The TCR sequence derives from a human donor with alopecia areata. The sample consisted of CD4+ T cells sorted from blood, taken at week 4, from a patient treated with tofacitinib. The chain joins TRBV6-1 to TRBJ2-5; 12 positions agree with TRBD1. The DNA for the CDR3 is TGTGCCAGCAGTCCCGGGACAGGGGGCTCAAAGACCCAGTACTTC. Its translation is CASSPGTGGSKTQYF.